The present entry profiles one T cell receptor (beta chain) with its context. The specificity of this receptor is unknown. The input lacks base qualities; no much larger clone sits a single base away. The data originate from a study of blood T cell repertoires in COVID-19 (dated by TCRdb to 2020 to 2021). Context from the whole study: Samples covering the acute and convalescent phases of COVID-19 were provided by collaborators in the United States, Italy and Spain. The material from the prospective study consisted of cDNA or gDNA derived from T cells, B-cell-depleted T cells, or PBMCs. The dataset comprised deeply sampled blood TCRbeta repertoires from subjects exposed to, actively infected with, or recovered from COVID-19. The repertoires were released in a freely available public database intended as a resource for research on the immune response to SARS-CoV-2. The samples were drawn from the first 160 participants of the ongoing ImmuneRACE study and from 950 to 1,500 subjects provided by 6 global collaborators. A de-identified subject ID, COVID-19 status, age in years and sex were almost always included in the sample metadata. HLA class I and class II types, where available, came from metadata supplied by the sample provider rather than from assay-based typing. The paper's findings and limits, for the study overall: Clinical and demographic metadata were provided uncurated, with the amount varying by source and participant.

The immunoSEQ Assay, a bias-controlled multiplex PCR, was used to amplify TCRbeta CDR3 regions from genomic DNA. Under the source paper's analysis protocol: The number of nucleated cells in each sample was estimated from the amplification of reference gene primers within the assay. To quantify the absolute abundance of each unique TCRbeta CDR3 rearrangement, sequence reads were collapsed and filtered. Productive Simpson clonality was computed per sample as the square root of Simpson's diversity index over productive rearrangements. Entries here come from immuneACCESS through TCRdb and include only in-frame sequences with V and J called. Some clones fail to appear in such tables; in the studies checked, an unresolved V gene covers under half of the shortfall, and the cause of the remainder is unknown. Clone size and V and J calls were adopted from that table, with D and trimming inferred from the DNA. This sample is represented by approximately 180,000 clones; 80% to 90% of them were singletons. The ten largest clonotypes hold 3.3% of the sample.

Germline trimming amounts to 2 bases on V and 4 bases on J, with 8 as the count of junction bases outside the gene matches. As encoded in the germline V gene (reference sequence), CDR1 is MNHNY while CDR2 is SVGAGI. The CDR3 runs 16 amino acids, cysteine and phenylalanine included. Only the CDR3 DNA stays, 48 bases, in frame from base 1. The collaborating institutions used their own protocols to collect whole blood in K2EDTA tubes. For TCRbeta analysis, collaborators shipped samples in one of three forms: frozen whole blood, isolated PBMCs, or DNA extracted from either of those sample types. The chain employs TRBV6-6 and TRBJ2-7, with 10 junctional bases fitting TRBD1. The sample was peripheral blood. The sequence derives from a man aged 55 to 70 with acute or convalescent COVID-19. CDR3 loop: CASSYVRGQGFYEQYF. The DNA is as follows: TGTGCCAGCAGTTACGTTAGGGGACAGGGGTTTTACGAGCAGTACTTC.